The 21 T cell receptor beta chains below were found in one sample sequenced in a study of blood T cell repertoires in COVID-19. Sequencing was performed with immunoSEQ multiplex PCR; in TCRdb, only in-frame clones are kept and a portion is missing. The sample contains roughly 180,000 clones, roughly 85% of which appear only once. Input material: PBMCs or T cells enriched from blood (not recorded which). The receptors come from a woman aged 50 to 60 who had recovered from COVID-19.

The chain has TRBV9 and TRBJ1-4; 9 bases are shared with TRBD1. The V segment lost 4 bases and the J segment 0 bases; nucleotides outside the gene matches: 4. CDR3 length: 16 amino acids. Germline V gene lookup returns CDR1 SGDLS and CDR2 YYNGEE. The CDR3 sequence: CASSPGTGSTNEKLFF. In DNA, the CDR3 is TGTGCCAGCAGCCCCGGGACAGGGTCAACTAATGAAAAACTGTTTTTT. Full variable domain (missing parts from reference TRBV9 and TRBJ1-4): DSGVTQTPKHLITATGQRVTLRCSPRSGDLSVYWYQQSLDQGLQFLIQYYNGEERAKGNILERFSAQQFPDLHSELNLSSLELGDSALYFCASSPGTGSTNEKLFFGSGTQLSVL.

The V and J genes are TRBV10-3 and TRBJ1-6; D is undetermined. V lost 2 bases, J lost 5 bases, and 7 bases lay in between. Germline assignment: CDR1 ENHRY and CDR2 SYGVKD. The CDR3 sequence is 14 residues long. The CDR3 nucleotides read TGTGCCATCAGTGAGGTACAAAATAATTCACCCCTCCACTTT. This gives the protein CAISEVQNNSPLHF.

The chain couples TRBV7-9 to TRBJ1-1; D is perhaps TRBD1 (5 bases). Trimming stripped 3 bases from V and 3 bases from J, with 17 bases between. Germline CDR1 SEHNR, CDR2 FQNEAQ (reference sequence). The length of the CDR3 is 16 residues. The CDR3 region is CASSFPRRGWDTEAFF. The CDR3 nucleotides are TGTGCCAGCAGCTTTCCCCGGCGGGGCTGGGACACTGAAGCTTTCTTT.

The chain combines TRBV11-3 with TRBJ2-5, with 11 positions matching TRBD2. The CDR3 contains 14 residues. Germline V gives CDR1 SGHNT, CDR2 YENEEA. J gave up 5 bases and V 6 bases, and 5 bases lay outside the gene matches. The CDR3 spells CASRLAGAGETQYF. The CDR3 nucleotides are TGTGCCAGCAGACTAGCGGGAGCCGGGGAGACCCAGTACTTC.

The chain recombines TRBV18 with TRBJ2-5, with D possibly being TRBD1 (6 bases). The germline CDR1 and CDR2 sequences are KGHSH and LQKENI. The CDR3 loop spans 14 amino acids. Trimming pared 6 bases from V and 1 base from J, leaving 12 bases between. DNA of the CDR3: TGTGCCAGCTCTCTGACAGGCTCCCAAGAGACCCAGTACTTC. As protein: CASSLTGSQETQYF.

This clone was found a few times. CDR3 in amino acids: CSVLWGRGEKLFF. The CDR3 nucleotides are TGCAGCGTTTTGTGGGGGCGAGGCGAAAAACTGTTTTTT. The rearrangement uses TRBV29-1 and TRBJ1-4; D possibly corresponds to TRBD1 (6 bases). The length of the CDR3 is 13 residues. Germline CDR1 and CDR2: SQVTM and ANQGSEA. The germline V and J ends were trimmed by 5 bases and 8 bases, with 15 bases remaining between them.

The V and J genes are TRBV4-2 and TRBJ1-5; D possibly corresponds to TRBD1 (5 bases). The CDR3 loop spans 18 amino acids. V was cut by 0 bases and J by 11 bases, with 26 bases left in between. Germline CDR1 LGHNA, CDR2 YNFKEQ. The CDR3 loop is CASSQDGFGRDRAGSQHF. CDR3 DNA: TGTGCCAGCAGCCAAGATGGCTTCGGGAGGGACCGAGCGGGGTCCCAGCATTTT.

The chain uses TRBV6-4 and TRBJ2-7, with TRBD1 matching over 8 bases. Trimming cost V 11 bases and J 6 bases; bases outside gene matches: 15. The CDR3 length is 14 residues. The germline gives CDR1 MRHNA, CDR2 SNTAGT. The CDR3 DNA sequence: TGTGCCGCACCCAACAGGGGGGTACCTTGCGAGCAGTACGTC. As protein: CAAPNRGVPCEQYV.

CDR3 in amino acids: CASSPRQGDQETQYF. The CDR3 DNA reads as TGTGCCAGCAGTCCTCGACAGGGGGACCAAGAGACCCAGTACTTC. V is TRBV27 and J is TRBJ2-5, with 9 bases fitting TRBD1. The germline V gene has CDR1 MNHEY and CDR2 SMNVEV (reference sequence). V lost 5 bases and J lost 0; bases outside the gene matches: 4. The CDR3 length is 15 residues.

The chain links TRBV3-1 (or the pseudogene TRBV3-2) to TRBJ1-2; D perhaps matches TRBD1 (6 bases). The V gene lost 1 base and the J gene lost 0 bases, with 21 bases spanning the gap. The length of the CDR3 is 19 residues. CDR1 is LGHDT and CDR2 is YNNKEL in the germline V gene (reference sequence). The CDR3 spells CASSQVTLRTAHPNYGYTF. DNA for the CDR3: TGTGCCAGCAGCCAAGTAACGCTGCGGACAGCCCATCCTAACTATGGCTACACCTTC.

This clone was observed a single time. The CDR3 DNA reads as TGCGCCAGCAGCCAAACTACAGAAAGGACAGTGAATTACAATGAGCAGTTCTTC. Translated, it gives CASSQTTERTVNYNEQFF. This sequence joins TRBV4-3 and TRBJ2-1, with D possibly matching TRBD1 (6 bases). Trimming took 2 bases from V and 4 from J, leaving 21 bases between them. The length of the CDR3 is 18 residues. CDR1 is LGHNA and CDR2 is YSLEER in the germline V gene.

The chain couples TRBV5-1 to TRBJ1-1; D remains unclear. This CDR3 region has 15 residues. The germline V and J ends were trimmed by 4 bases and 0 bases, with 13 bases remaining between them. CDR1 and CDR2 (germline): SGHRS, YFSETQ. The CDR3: CASSPAGGMNTEAFF. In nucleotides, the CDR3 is TGCGCCAGCAGCCCCGCGGGAGGGATGAACACTGAAGCTTTCTTT.

The CDR3 DNA is TGTGCCAGCAGCCCCGCGGCTAGCGGGAGCGGGATTCAGTACTTC. It yields the protein CASSPAASGSGIQYF. J is TRBJ2-4 and V is TRBV3-1 (or the pseudogene TRBV3-2); 10 nucleotides align to TRBD2. Unmatched junction bases numbered 10, after V lost 4 bases and J lost 10 bases. Germline CDR1 LGHDT, CDR2 YNNKEL (reference sequence). The CDR3 extends over 15 amino acids.

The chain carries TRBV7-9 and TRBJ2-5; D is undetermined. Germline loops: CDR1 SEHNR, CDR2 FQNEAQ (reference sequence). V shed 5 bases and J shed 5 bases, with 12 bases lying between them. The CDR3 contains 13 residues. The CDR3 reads CASSLPPRETQYF. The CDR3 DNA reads TGTGCCAGCAGCCTTCCCCCTAGGGAGACCCAGTACTTC. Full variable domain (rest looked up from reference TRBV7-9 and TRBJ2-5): DTGVSQNPRHKITKRGQNVTFRCDPISEHNRLYWYRQTLGQGPEFLTYFQNEAQLEKSRLLSDRFSAERPKGSFSTLEIQRTEQGDSAMYLCASSLPPRETQYFGPGTRLLVL.

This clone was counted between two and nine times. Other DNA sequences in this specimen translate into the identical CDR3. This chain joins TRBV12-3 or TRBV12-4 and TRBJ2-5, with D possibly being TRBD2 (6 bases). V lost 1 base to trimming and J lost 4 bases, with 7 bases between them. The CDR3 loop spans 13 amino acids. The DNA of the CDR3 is TGTGCCAGCAGTTTAGGGGGAGGAGAGACCCAGTACTTC. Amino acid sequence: CASSLGGGETQYF.

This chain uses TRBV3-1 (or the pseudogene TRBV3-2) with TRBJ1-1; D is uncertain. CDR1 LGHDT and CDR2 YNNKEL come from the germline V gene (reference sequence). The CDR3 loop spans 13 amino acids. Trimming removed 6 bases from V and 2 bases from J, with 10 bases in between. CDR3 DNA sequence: TGTGCCAGCAGATTACAGCTAAACACTGAAGCTTTCTTT. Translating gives CASRLQLNTEAFF.

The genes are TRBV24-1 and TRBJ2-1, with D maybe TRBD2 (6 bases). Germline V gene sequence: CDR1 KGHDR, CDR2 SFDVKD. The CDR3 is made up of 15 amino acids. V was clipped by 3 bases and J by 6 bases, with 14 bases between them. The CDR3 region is CATSDLGGIRNEQFF. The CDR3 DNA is TGTGCCACCAGTGATCTAGGAGGGATCCGCAATGAGCAGTTCTTC.

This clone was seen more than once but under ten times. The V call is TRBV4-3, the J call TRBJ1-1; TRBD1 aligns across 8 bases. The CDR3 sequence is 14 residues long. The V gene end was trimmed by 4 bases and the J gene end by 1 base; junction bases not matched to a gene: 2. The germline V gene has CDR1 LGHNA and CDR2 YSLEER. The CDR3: CASSLGTGNTEAFF. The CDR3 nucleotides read TGCGCCAGCAGCCTCGGGACAGGGAACACTGAAGCTTTCTTT.

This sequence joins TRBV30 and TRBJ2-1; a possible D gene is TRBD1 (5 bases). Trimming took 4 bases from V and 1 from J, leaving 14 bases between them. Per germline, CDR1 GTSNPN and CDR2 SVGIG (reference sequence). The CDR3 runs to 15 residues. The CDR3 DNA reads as TGTGCCTGGAAGATACAGGCGACTTCCTACAATGAGCAGTTCTTC. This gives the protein CAWKIQATSYNEQFF.

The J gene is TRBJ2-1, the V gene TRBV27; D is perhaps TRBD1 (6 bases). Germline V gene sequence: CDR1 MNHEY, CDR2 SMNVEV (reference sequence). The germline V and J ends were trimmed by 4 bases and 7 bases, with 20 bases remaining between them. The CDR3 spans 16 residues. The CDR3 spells CASSSSPGQNGNEQFF. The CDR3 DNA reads TGTGCCAGCAGTTCATCCCCGGGACAAAATGGGAATGAGCAGTTCTTC.

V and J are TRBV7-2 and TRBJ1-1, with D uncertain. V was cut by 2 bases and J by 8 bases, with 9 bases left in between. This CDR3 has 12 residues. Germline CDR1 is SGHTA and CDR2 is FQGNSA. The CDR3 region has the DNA TGTGCCAGCAGCTTATCCGGGAGCGAAGCTTTCTTT. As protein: CASSLSGSEAFF.